This entry concerns a single TCR beta chain. The antigen is not known. The method was immunoSEQ multiplex PCR; TCRdb's version includes in-frame clones alone and lacks a portion of them. This table holds around 1.4 million clones, less than 99% found once. The sample originates from a study of shared clonotypes between healthy human individuals. Study conclusions and caveats: All-four-donor shared clonotypes had higher generation probabilities than non-shared clonotypes did. On the whole, naive subsets had larger estimated richness than memory subsets had.

V lost 5 bases to trimming and J lost 4 bases, with 15 bases between them. Germline CDR1 and CDR2: SGHNT and YENEEA. CDR3 size: 15 residues. The sequenced sample consisted of naive CD4+ T cells sorted from blood. Subset indicated: CD45RA+ positively selected. This TCR derives from a man aged 25 to 40 in good health. V is TRBV11-3 and J is TRBJ1-3; D may be TRBD1 (5 bases). DNA of the CDR3: TGTGCCAGCAGCCACGGTGGGGCAGACGGAAACACCATATATTTT. Translated, it gives CASSHGGADGNTIYF. Full variable domain (rest looked up from reference TRBV11-3 and TRBJ1-3): EAGVVQSPRYKIIEKKQPVAFWCNPISGHNTLYWYLQNLGQGPELLIRYENEEAVDDSQLPKDRFSAERLKGVDSTLKIQPAELGDSAVYLCASSHGGADGNTIYFGEGSWLTVV.